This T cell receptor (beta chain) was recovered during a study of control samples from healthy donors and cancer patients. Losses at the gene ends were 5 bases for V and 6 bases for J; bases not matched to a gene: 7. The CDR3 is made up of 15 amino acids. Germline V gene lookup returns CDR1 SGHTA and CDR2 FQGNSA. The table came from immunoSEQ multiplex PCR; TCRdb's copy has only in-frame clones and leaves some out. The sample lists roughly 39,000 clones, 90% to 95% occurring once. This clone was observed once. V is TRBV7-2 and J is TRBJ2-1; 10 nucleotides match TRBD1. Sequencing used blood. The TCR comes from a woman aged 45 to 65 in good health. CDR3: CASSLRDRGSNEQFF. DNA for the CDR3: TGTGCCAGCAGCCTCCGGGACAGGGGCTCCAATGAGCAGTTCTTC.